This T cell receptor beta chain was captured in a study of shared T cell receptors in the human thymus. A single count supports this clone. Trimming took 6 bases from V and 5 from J, leaving 13 bases between them. The CDR3 is 13 residues long. Germline CDR1 reads SGHTA; CDR2 reads FQGNSA. Only in-frame clones appear in the TCRdb table, and some are missing; sequencing was by immunoSEQ multiplex PCR. The sample comprises more than 300,000 clones, 95% of which are singletons, and approximately 0.018% rests with the top ten. V is TRBV7-2 and J is TRBJ1-1; possible D gene TRBD1, 6 bases. The clonotype comes from a human donor. The sample taken for sequencing was thymocytes. The CDR3 loop is CASSSYTGTEAFF. For the CDR3, the DNA is TGTGCCAGCAGTTCTTATACAGGGACTGAAGCTTTCTTT. Combining the CDR3 with reference TRBV7-2 and TRBJ1-1 gives the whole variable domain GAGVSQSPSNKVTEKGKDVELRCDPISGHTALYWYRQSLGQGLEFLIYFQGNSAPDKSGLPSDRFSAERTGGSVSTLTIQRTQQEDSAVYLCASSSYTGTEAFFGQGTRLTVV.